The source of this TCR beta chain is a study of cytomegalovirus exposure and HLA in healthy donors. PCR primers comprised 60 Vbeta and 13 Jbeta primers. The repertoire was sequenced with immunoSEQ multiplex PCR; TCRdb's copy has only in-frame clones and lacks some. The sample lists about 150,000 clones, about three quarters occurring once. The clonotype comes from a male donor in good health and CMV-seronegative. The sample was PBMCs.

CDR3 protein: CASSTVSNYGYTF. CDR3 coding DNA: TGTGCCAGCAGTACGGTGTCCAACTATGGCTACACCTTC. The chain links TRBV2 to TRBJ1-2; D remains ambiguous. V lost 5 bases to trimming and J lost 2 bases, with 9 bases between them. The CDR3 sequence is 13 residues long. Germline V gene sequence: CDR1 SNHLY, CDR2 FYNNEI.